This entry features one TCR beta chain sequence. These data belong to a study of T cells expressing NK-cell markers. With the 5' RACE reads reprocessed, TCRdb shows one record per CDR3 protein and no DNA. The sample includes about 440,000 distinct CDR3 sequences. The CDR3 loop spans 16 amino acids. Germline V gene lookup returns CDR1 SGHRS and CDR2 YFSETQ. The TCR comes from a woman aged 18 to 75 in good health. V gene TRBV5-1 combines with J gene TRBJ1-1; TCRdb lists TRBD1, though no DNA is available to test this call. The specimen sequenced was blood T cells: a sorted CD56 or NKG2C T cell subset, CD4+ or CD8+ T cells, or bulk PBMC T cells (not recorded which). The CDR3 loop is CASSLAERGMNTEAFF.